One sample yielded the 7 T cell receptor beta chains listed below, sequenced in a study of cytomegalovirus exposure and HLA in healthy donors. The primer mix had 60 Vbeta and 13 Jbeta primers. Method: immunoSEQ multiplex PCR; TCRdb's copy keeps in-frame clones and lacks some. This table holds approximately 120,000 clones, 76% found once. The material sequenced was PBMCs. The source of these receptors is a man over 45 in good health and CMV-seronegative.

J is TRBJ2-5 and V is TRBV4-3, with 8 bases matching TRBD2. The CDR3 length is 16 residues. CDR1 and CDR2 (germline): LGHNA, YSLEER. The V segment lost 0 bases and the J segment 5 bases; nucleotides outside the gene matches: 8. As DNA, the CDR3 is TGCGCCAGCAGCCAAGATCGGGGGGGGGCCGGGGAGACCCAGTACTTC. This translates into CASSQDRGGAGETQYF.

The V gene is TRBV2, the J gene TRBJ2-5, with D unresolved. V shed 7 bases and J shed 2 bases, with 5 bases lying between them. Germline assignment: CDR1 SNHLY and CDR2 FYNNEI. This CDR3 contains 11 residues. In DNA form, the CDR3 reads TGTGCCAGCATACAACAAGAGACCCAGTACTTC. Its protein product is CASIQQETQYF. The full variable domain, completed using reference TRBV2 and TRBJ2-5, is EPEVTQTPSHQVTQMGQEVILRCVPISNHLYFYWYRQILGQKVEFLVSFYNNEISEKSEIFDDQFSVERPDGSNFTLKIRSTKLEDSAMYFCASIQQETQYFGPGTRLLVL.

The chain has TRBV11-2 and TRBJ2-7; possibly TRBD2 for D (5 bases). Germline V gene sequence: CDR1 SGHAT, CDR2 FQNNGV. The V end lost 3 bases, the J end lost 6 bases, and 18 bases lay between the germline ends. The CDR3 is made up of 15 amino acids. The CDR3 DNA reads TGTGCCAGCAGCTTCCTCGCGGGCCCACTGGGCGAGCAGTACGTC. This translates into CASSFLAGPLGEQYV.

The chain employs TRBV4-3 and TRBJ2-1; 10 bases agree with TRBD2. J gave up 8 bases and V 0 bases, and 13 bases lay outside the gene matches. The CDR3 has 18 amino acids. The germline V gene has CDR1 LGHNA and CDR2 YSLEER. The CDR3 nucleotides are TGCGCCAGCAGCCAAGATCGAGGACTAGCGGCCGGGGTCGATGAGCAGTTCTTC. Translated, it gives CASSQDRGLAAGVDEQFF.

V is TRBV6-5 and J is TRBJ2-7; 7 bases are a match to TRBD1. The CDR3 sequence is 14 residues long. With 2 bases clipped from V and 4 bases from J, the junction kept 5 bases outside the gene matches. The V gene's germline CDR1 is MNHEY and CDR2 SVGAGI. CDR3 sequence reads: CASSYALQGYEQYV. CDR3 DNA: TGTGCCAGCAGTTACGCCCTACAGGGGTACGAGCAGTACGTC.

The chain uses TRBV6-5 and TRBJ2-5; D is undetermined. The length of the CDR3 is 13 residues. Germline loops: CDR1 MNHEY, CDR2 SVGAGI. The V and J ends lost 1 base and 3 bases respectively, with 6 bases between them. CDR3 residues: CASSYFGEETQYF. The DNA of the CDR3 is TGTGCCAGCAGTTACTTCGGTGAAGAGACCCAGTACTTC.

This rearrangement joins TRBV11-2 to TRBJ1-5; TRBD1 is a possible D gene (6 bases). The CDR3 totals 20 residues. Trimming shortened V by 0 bases and J by 4 bases, and 25 bases separated the two germline ends. CDR1 is SGHAT and CDR2 is FQNNGV in the germline V gene. The CDR3, as DNA: TGTGCCAGCAGCTTAGAGGGGGGGCGGAAACCGATTTTAGCAAATCAGCCCCAGCATTTT. Its translation: CASSLEGGRKPILANQPQHF. The entire variable domain, with the rest obtained from reference TRBV11-2 and TRBJ1-5, is as follows: EAGVAQSPRYKIIEKRQSVAFWCNPISGHATLYWYQQILGQGPKLLIQFQNNGVVDDSQLPKDRFSAERLKGVDSTLKIQPAKLEDSAVYLCASSLEGGRKPILANQPQHFGDGTRLSIL.